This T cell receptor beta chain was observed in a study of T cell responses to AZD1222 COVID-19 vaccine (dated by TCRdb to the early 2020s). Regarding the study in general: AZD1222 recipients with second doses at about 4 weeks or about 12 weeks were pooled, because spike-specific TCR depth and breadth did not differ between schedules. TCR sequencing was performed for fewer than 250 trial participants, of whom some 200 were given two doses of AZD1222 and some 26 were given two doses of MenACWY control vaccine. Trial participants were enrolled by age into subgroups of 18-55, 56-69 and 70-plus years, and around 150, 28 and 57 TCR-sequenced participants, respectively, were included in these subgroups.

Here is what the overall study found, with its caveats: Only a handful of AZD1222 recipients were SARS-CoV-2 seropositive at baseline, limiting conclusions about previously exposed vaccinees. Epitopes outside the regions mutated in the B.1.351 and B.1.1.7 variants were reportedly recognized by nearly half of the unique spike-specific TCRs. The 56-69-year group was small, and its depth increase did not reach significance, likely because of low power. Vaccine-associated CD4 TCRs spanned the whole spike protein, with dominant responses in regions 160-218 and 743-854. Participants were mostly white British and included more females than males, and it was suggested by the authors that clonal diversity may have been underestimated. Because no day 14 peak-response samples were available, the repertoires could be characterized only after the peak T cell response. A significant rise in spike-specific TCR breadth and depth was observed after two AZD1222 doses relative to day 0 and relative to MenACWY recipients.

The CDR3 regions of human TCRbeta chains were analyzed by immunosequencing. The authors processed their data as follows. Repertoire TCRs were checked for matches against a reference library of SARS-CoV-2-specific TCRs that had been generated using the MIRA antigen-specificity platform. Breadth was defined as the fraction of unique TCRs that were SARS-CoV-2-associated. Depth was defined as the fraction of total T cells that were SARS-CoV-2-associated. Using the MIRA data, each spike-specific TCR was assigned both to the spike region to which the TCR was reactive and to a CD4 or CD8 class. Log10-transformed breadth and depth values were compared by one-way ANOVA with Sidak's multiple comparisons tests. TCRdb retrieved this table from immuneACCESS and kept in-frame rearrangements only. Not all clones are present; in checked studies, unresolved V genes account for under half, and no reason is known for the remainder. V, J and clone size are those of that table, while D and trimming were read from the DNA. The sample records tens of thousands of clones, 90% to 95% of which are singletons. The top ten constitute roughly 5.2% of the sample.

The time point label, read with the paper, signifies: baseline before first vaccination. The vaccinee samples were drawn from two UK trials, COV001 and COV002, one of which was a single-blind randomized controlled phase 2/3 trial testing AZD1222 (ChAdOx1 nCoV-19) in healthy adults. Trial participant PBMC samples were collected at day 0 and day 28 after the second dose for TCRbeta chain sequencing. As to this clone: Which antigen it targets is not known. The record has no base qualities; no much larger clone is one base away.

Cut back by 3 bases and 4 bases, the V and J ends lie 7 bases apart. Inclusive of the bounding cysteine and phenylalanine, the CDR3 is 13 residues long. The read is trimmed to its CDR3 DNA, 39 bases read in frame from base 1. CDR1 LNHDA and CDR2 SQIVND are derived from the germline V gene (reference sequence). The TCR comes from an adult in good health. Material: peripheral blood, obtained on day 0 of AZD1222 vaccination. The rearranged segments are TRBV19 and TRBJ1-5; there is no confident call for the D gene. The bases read TGTGCCAGTAGTATCCTCCTTAATCAGCCCCAGCATTTT. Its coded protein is CASSILLNQPQHF.